This T cell receptor beta chain is from a study of Ad26.COV2.S vaccination and SARS-CoV-2 variants. V lost 0 bases to trimming and J lost 5 bases, with 16 bases between them. The germline V gene has CDR1 LGHNA and CDR2 YNFKEQ. The CDR3 is 16 amino acids. Treatment given: roughly 20 received Ad26.COV2.S at low or high dose, single or two shots; 5 received placebo; per-sample allocation not given. On day 63 after the first injection, vaccine and placebo recipients gave samples. Sequencing used immunoSEQ multiplex PCR; TCRdb keeps in-frame clones, though not all of them. Among 320,000 or so clones listed, 90% were seen once.

The material sequenced was peripheral blood, taken in a trial of Ad26.COV2.S vaccine versus placebo. This sequence joins TRBV4-2 and TRBJ1-2, with a possible D match to TRBD1 (6 bases). This receptor was taken from a person between 18 and 65 years old who received the Ad26.COV2.S COVID-19 vaccine or a placebo. CDR3 loop: CASSQESTGFSYGYTF. CDR3 bases: TGTGCCAGCAGCCAAGAATCCACAGGGTTTAGTTATGGCTACACCTTC.